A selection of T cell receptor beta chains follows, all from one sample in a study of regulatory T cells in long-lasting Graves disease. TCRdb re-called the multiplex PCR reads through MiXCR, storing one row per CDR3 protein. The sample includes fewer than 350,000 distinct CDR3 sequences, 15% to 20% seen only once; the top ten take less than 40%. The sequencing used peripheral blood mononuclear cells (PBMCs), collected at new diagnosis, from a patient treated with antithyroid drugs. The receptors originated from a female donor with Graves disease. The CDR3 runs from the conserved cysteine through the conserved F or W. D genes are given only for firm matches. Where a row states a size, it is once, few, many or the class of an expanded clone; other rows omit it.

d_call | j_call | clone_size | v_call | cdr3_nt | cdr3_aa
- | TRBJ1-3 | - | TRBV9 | TGTGCCAGCAGCGTAGGGCCCCAAGGCAGCTACTCTGGAAACACCATATATTTT | CASSVGPQGSYSGNTIYF
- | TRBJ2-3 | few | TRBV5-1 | TGCGCCAGCAGCTTGGGAGGGATGGTGGATACGCAGTATTTT | CASSLGGMVDTQYF
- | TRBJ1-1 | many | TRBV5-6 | TGTGCCAGCAGCTGGGGCGGAACTGAAGCTTTCTTT | CASSWGGTEAFF
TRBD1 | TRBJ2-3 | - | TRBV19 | TGTGCCAGTAGCGCGGACAGGGGATCGACAGATACGCAGTATTTT | CASSADRGSTDTQYF
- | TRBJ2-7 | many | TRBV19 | TGTGCCAGTAGTATTGATGGGGGGAACGAGCAGTACTTC | CASSIDGGNEQYF
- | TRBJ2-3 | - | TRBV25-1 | TGTGCCAGCAGGAAGGGTGGGGGAGATACGCAGTATTTT | CASRKGGGDTQYF
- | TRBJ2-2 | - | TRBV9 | TGTGCCAGCAGCGTAGATACGGGTGCGAACACCGGGGAGCTGTTTTTT | CASSVDTGANTGELFF
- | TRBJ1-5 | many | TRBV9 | TGTGCCAGCAGCGGAATGGGGCTCAATCAGCCCCAGCATTTT | CASSGMGLNQPQHF
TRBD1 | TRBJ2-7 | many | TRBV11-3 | TGTGCCAGCAGCTTTGGCGGGACAGGGGGCTACGAGCAGTACTTC | CASSFGGTGGYEQYF
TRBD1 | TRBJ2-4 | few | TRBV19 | TGTGCCAGTAGTGCGGGACAGGGCACATATCAGTACTTC | CASSAGQGTYQYF
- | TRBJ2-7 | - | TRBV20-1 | TGCAGTGCTAGCTTACCAGGGGCAGGTATCTCCTACGAGCAGTACTTC | CSASLPGAGISYEQYF
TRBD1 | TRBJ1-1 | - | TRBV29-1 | TGCAGCGCCGCGGGACAGGGGGTAGGTGAAGCTTTCTTT | CSAAGQGVGEAFF
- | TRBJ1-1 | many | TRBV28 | TGTGCCAGCAGTCTAAACGGGTACACTGAAGCTTTCTTT | CASSLNGYTEAFF
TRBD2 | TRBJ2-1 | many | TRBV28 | TGTGCCAGCAATGACGGGGGGGGAACAGTCAACAATGAGCAGTTCTTC | CASNDGGGTVNNEQFF
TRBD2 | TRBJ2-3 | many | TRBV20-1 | TGCAGTGCTGAAAGCGGGAGGACAGATACGCAGTATTTT | CSAESGRTDTQYF
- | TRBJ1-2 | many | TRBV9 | TGTGCCAGCAGTGGCAGAACCGATGGCTACACCTTC | CASSGRTDGYTF
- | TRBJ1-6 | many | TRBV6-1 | TGTGCCAGCAGTGCCCGACACAAATTGGGTTCACCCCTCCACTTT | CASSARHKLGSPLHF
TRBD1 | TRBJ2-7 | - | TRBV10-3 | TGTGCTGCTCGTCCTCAGGGGGCCAGCAACGAGCAGTACTTC | CAARPQGASNEQYF
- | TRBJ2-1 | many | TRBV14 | TGTGCCAGCAGCCAAGTAGGGGGGCGTAATGAGCAGTTCTTC | CASSQVGGRNEQFF
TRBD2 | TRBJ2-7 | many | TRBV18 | TGTGCCAGCTCACCGGAGCGGGAGGGCCCCCACGAGCAGTACTTC | CASSPEREGPHEQYF
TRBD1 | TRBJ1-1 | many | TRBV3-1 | TGTGCCAGCAGCCAATACGACAGGGGAGCGGGGAACACTGAAGCTTTCTTT | CASSQYDRGAGNTEAFF
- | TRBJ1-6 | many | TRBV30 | TGTGCCTGGAGTGTAAGCTCACCCCTCCACTTT | CAWSVSSPLHF
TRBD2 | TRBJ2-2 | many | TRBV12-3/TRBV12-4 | TGTGCCAGCAGACTAGCGGGAGGTTACACCGGGGAGCTGTTTTTT | CASRLAGGYTGELFF
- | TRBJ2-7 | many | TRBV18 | TGTGCCAGCTCCACGTTGGCGGGATACGAGCAGTACTTC | CASSTLAGYEQYF
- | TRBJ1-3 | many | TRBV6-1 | TGTGCCAGCAGTAGTCTTGTCTCTGGAAACACCATATATTTT | CASSSLVSGNTIYF
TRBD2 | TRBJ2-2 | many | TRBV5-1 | TGCGCCAGCAGCTTTACTAGCGGTAACACCGGGGAGCTGTTTTTT | CASSFTSGNTGELFF
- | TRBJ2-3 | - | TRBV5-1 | TGCGTCAGCAGCTCTGCCGGGAGCTTATCCACAGATACGCAGTATTTT | CVSSSAGSLSTDTQYF
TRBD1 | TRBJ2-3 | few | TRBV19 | TGTGCCAGTAGTATGGGACCTCCGGGACAGGGGGCGGTCACAGATACGCAGTATTTT | CASSMGPPGQGAVTDTQYF
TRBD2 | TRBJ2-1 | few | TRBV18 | TGTGCCAGCTCTCTAGACCCCGGGACTAGCGGGGGGTACAATGAGCAGTTCTTC | CASSLDPGTSGGYNEQFF
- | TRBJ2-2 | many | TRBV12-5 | TGTGCTAGTGGAACCCAGGCCGAGAACACCGGGGAGCTGTTTTTT | CASGTQAENTGELFF
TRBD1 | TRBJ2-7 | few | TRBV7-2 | TGTGCCAGCAGCTTAGCGTGGAGGCCAGGGGGCAGCTACGAGCAGTACTTC | CASSLAWRPGGSYEQYF
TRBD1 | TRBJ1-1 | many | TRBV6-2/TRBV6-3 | TGTGCCAGCAGTTACTACGGACAGGGCTCTGAAGCTTTCTTT | CASSYYGQGSEAFF
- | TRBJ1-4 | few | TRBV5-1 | TGCGCCAGCAGCTTGGGGTCAGAGAGGGAAAAACTGTTTTTT | CASSLGSEREKLFF
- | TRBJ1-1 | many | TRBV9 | TGTGCCAGCAGCGTGGCCCCGGGGCCCACTGAAGCTTTCTTT | CASSVAPGPTEAFF
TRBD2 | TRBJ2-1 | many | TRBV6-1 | TGTGCCAGCAGGACTAGCGGGGGAAACAATGAGCAGTTCTTC | CASRTSGGNNEQFF
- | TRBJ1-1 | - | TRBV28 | TGTGCCAGCAGCCTAGCCTCTCCCACTGAAGCTTTCTTT | CASSLASPTEAFF
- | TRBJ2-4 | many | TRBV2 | TGTGCCAGCAGTTTGGGCGGGCAGGGAAACATTCAGTACTTC | CASSLGGQGNIQYF
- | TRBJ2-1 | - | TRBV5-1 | TGTGCCAGCAGCTCATATGTGAACAATGAGCAGTTCTTC | CASSSYVNNEQFF
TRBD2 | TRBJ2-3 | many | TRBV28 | TGTGCCAGCAGTACAGGGGGGTTGATTAGCGGGAGGGTTGGAGATACGCAGTATTTT | CASSTGGLISGRVGDTQYF
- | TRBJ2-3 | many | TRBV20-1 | TGCAGTGCTAGAGACGATTTAAGGAGGGGGCAATATTCAGATACGCAGTATTTT | CSARDDLRRGQYSDTQYF
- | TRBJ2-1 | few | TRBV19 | TGTGCCAGTATCGGAGGGATCTACAATGAGCAGTTCTTC | CASIGGIYNEQFF
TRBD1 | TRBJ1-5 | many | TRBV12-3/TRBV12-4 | TGTGCCAGCAGTACCGGGACAGGGATTGGGAATGGCAATCAGCCCCAGCATTTT | CASSTGTGIGNGNQPQHF
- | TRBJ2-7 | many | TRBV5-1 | TGCGCCAGCAGCTTGGGAGGGCCGAAAAACGAGCAGTACTTC | CASSLGGPKNEQYF
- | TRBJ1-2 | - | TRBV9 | TGTGCCAGCAGCGCACAGGGCTTTAACTATGGCTACACCTTC | CASSAQGFNYGYTF
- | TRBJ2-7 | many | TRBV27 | TGTGCCAGCAGTCTGATGGCGGTAAGCTCCTACGAGCAGTACTTC | CASSLMAVSSYEQYF
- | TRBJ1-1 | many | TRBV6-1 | TGTGCCAGCAGCCTTATGAACACTGAAGCTTTCTTT | CASSLMNTEAFF
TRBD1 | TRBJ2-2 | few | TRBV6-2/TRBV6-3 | TGTGCCAGCACGCGACAGGGCGACACCGGGGAGCTGTTTTTT | CASTRQGDTGELFF
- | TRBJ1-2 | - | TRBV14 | TGTGCCAGCAGACTAGGTGGCTACACCTTC | CASRLGGYTF
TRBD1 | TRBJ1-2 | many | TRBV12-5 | TGTGCTAGTGGCACCGGCCCGAGACAGGGTTTATACGGCTACACCTTC | CASGTGPRQGLYGYTF
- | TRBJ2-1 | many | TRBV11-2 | TGTGCCAGCAGCCACGACCTCCTGGGGCTTCTTGGGTGCGAGCAGTTCTTC | CASSHDLLGLLGCEQFF
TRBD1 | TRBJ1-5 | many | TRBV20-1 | TGCAGTGCAAGCAACCACAGGGGTAGGAGCAATCAGCCCCAGCATTTT | CSASNHRGRSNQPQHF
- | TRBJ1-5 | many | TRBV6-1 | TGTGCCAGCAGTCCGCGAGGGCCTCTTCACCCCATCAGCAATCAGCCCCAGCATTTT | CASSPRGPLHPISNQPQHF
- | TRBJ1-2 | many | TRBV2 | TGTGCCAGCAATTACCGGGATTATGGCTATGGCTACACCTTC | CASNYRDYGYGYTF
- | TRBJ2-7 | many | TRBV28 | TGTGCCAGCATCAACTGGACGGGCTCCTACGAGCAGTACTTC | CASINWTGSYEQYF
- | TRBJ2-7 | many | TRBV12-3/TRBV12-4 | TGTGCCAGCAGTTTCGGGGGTTACGAGCAGTACTTC | CASSFGGYEQYF
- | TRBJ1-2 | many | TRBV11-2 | TGTGCCAGCAGCTTAGGACAGTCTTACTATGGCTACACCTTC | CASSLGQSYYGYTF
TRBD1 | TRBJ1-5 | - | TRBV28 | TGTGCCAGCAGTTTTTATACAGGGGCAGGTCAGCCCCAGCATTTT | CASSFYTGAGQPQHF
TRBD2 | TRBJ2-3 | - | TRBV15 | TGTGCCACCAGCGGCGGGACTAGCGGGAGGGTAGATACGCAGTATTTT | CATSGGTSGRVDTQYF
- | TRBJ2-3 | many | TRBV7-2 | TGTGCCAGCAGCTTGGTACCCCGGAGCACAGATACGCAGTATTTT | CASSLVPRSTDTQYF